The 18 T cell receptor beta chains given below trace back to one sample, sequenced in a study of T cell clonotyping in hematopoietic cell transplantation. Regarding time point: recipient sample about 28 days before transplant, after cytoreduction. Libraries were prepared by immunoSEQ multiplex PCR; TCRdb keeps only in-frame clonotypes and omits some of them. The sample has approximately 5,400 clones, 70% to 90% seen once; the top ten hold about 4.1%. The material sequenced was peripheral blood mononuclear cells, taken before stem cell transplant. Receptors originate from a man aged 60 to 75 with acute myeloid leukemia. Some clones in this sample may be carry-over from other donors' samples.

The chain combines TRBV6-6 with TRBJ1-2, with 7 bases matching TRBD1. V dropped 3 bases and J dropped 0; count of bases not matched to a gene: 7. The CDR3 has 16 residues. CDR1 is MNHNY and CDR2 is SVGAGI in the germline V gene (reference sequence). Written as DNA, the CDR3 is TGTGCCAGCAGTTATTCCGGACAGGTTTCTAACTATGGCTACACCTTC. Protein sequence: CASSYSGQVSNYGYTF.

The CDR3 protein is CASSKTGGAKNIQYF. Here the CDR3 DNA reads TGTGCCAGTAGTAAAACAGGGGGTGCCAAAAACATTCAGTACTTC. This sequence joins TRBV19 and TRBJ2-4; 8 nucleotides line up with TRBD1. Germline V gene sequence: CDR1 LNHDA, CDR2 SQIVND (reference sequence). This CDR3 contains 15 residues. V lost 4 bases, J lost 1 base, and 3 bases stayed unmatched. Full variable domain (missing parts from reference TRBV19 and TRBJ2-4): DGGITQSPKYLFRKEGQNVTLSCEQNLNHDAMYWYRQDPGQGLRLIYYSQIVNDFQKGDIAEGYSVSREKKESFPLTVTSAQKNPTAFYLCASSKTGGAKNIQYFGAGTRLSVL.

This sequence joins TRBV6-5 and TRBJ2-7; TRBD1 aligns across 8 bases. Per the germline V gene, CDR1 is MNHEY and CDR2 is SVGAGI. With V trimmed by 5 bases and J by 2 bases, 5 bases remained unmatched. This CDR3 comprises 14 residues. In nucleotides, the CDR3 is TGTGCCAGCAGTCTATCACAGGGGGCCTACGAGCAGTACTTC. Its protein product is CASSLSQGAYEQYF.

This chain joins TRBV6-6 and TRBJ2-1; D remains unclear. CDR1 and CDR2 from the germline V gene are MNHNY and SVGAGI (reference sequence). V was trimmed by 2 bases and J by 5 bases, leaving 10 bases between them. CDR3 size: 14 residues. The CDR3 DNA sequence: TGTGCCAGCAGTTACCATCCAGGCAACAATGAGCAGTTCTTC. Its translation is CASSYHPGNNEQFF.

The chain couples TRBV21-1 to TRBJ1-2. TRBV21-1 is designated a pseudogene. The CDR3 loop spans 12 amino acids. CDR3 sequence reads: CASSKRNRSYTF. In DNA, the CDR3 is TGTGCCAGCAGCAAAAGAAACCGGAGCTACACCTTC.

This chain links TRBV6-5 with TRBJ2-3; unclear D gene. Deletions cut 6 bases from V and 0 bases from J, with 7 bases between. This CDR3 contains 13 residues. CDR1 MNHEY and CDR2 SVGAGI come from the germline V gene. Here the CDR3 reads CASRVVSTDTQYF. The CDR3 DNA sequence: TGTGCCAGCAGAGTAGTGAGCACAGATACGCAGTATTTT.

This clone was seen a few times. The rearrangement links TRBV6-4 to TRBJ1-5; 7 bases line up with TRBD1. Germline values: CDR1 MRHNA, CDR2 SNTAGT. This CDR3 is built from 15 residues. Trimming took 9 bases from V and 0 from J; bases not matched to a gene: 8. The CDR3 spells CASGDRSYSNQPQHF. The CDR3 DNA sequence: TGTGCCAGTGGGGACAGATCCTATAGCAATCAGCCCCAGCATTTT.

The CDR3 DNA sequence: TGTGCCAGCAGCTTAGGAGTTGGGTCAGGGAACTACTACGAGCAGTACTTC. It specifies CASSLGVGSGNYYEQYF. The chain carries TRBV11-2 and TRBJ2-7; D is possibly TRBD1 (5 bases). CDR1 SGHAT and CDR2 FQNNGV come from the germline V gene. This CDR3 comprises 17 residues. V was clipped by 1 base and J by 3 bases, with 19 bases between them.

The CDR3 region has the DNA TGTGCCAGCAGCCCCCGAGGGCCCGGTCAGCCCCAGCATTTT. Protein product: CASSPRGPGQPQHF. This chain links TRBV7-2 with TRBJ1-5, with no clear D. With 5 bases removed from V and 6 bases from J, the gap between germline ends came to 14 bases. The CDR3 runs 14 residues. Germline values: CDR1 SGHTA, CDR2 FQGNSA.

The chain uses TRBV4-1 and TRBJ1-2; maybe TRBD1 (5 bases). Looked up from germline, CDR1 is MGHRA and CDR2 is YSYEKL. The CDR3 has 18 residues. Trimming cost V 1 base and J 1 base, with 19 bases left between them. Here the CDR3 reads CASSQGQAGIGGNYGYTF. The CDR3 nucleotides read TGCGCCAGCAGCCAAGGTCAGGCGGGGATTGGGGGTAACTATGGCTACACCTTC.

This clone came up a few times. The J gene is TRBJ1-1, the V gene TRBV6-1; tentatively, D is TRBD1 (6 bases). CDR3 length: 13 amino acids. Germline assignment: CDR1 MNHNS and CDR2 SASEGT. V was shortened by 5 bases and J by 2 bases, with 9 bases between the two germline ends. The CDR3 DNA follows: TGTGCCAGCAGTACACAGGGTAACACTGAAGCTTTCTTT. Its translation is CASSTQGNTEAFF.

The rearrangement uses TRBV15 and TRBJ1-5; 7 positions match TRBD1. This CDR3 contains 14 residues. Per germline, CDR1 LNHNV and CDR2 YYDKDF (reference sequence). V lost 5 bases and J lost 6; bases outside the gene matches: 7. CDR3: CATSFDRVGQPQHF. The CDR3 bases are TGTGCCACCAGCTTTGACAGGGTGGGTCAGCCCCAGCATTTT.

The CDR3 DNA follows: TGTGCCAGCAGTGTAGGGGTAGACTACGATAGCTACACCTTC. Its protein product is CASSVGVDYDSYTF. The chain is built from TRBV2 and TRBJ1-2, with D perhaps matching TRBD1 (5 bases). The V gene lost 4 bases and the J gene lost 9 bases, with 18 bases spanning the gap. CDR1 and CDR2 (germline): SNHLY, FYNNEI. CDR3 size: 14 residues.

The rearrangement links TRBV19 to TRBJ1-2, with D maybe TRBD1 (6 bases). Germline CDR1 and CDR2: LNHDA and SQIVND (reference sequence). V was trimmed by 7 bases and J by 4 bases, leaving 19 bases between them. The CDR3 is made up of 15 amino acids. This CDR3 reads CASTPGRGGPYGYTF. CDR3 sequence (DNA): TGTGCCAGTACTCCAGGCAGGGGAGGCCCCTATGGCTACACCTTC.

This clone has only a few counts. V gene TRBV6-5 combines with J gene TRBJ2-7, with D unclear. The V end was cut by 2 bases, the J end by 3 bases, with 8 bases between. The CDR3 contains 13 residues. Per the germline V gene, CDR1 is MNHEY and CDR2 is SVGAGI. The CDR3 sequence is CASSYANNYEQYF. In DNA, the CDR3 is TGTGCCAGCAGTTACGCGAACAACTACGAGCAGTACTTC.

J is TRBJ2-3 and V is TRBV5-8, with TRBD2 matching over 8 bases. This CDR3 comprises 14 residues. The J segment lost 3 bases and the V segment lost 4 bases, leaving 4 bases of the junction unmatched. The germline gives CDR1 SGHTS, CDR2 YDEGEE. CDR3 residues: CASSTGGRTDTQYF. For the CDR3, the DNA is TGTGCCAGCAGCACGGGGGGGCGGACAGATACGCAGTATTTT.

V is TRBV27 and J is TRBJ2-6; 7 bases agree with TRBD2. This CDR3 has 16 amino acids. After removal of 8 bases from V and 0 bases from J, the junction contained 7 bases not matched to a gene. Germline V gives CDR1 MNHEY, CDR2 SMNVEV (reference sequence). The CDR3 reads CASRHLAVSGANVLTF. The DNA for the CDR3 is TGTGCCAGCCGCCACCTAGCGGTCTCTGGGGCCAACGTCCTGACTTTC.

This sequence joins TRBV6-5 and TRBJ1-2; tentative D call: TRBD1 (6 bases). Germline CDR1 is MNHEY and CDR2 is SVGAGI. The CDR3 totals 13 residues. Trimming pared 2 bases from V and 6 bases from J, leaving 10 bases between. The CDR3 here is CASSYVRGDGYTF. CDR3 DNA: TGTGCCAGCAGTTACGTCAGGGGTGATGGCTACACCTTC.